The source of this T cell receptor (beta chain) is a study of early T cells in non-severe SARS-CoV-2 infection. Study summary: Chains stayed unpaired after sequencing of bulk RNA from unsorted whole blood.

V was clipped by 1 base and J by 5 bases, with 13 bases between them. CDR3 size: 14 residues. Germline CDR1 SGHRS, CDR2 YFSETQ. This clonotype appeared many times. Its antigen is unknown. Regarding the study as a whole: Anti-spike CD8 responses were favored by VDJdb matching, which missed private and CD4 specificities.

Attachment of unique molecular identifiers was made to individual cDNA molecules. TCRdb called the 5' RACE reads again in MiXCR, with one record for every CDR3 protein. This sample yields about 19,000 distinct CDR3 sequences, of which around 4.4% are seen a single time; 7.2% belongs to the top ten. V gene TRBV5-1 combines with J gene TRBJ2-7; D is ambiguous. The sequenced material came from whole blood. This sequence originates from an adult who was a healthcare worker with PCR-confirmed SARS-CoV-2 infection or an uninfected control (not recorded which). The CDR3 DNA sequence: TGCGCCAGCAGCTTGCAATTGGGCTGGGACGAGCAGTACTTC. It codes for CASSLQLGWDEQYF.